This is a list of T cell receptor beta chains from one sample in a study of T cell changes during pregnancy in multiple sclerosis. The data were produced by immunoSEQ multiplex PCR, yet TCRdb's version contains in-frame clones alone and is incomplete. The data show 73,000 or so clones, 91% seen once. This specimen was peripheral blood, taken in the second trimester of pregnancy. These receptors were taken from a female donor with multiple sclerosis, enrolled in a pregnancy study. CDR3s include the opening cysteine and the closing phenylalanine or tryptophan. A D gene is named only where the DNA matches it firmly. Only some rows state a clone size, as once, few, many or a class for expanded clones.

>-|-|TRBJ1-2|TRBV6-1
TGTGCCAGCAGTGAAGCTGACAGGAACTATGGCTACACCTTC
CASSEADRNYGYTF
>-|-|TRBJ2-3|TRBV11-3
TGTGCCAGCAGCTCGCGGACAGTTAATACAGATACGCAGTATTTT
CASSSRTVNTDTQYF
>-|-|TRBJ1-1|TRBV7-2
TGTGCCAGCAGCTTAGCCTTTATGAACACTGAAGCTTTCTTT
CASSLAFMNTEAFF
>once|TRBD2|TRBJ2-1|TRBV19
TGTGCCAGTAGTATAGCGCCAGCGGGGTGGGATGAGCAGTTCTTC
CASSIAPAGWDEQFF
>-|-|TRBJ1-3|TRBV21-1
TGTGCCAGCAGCAAAATGACGGCAGGCGGGAGGGGAAACACCATATATTTT
CASSKMTAGGRGNTIYF
>-|-|TRBJ1-1|TRBV14
TGTGCCAGCAGCCAAGGACAGAAGTCAACTGAAGCTTTCTTT
CASSQGQKSTEAFF
>-|-|TRBJ1-5|TRBV5-6
TGTGCCAGCAGCTTATACTCAGACAGGCGGGATCAGCCCCAGCATTTT
CASSLYSDRRDQPQHF
>-|-|TRBJ1-3|TRBV6-6
TGTGCCAGCAGTTACTCGATGGGGGCGCTAGGAAACACCATATATTTT
CASSYSMGALGNTIYF
>-|-|TRBJ1-5|TRBV25-1
TGTGCCAGCACAGGGGTCGGCAATCAGCCCCAGCATTTT
CASTGVGNQPQHF
>-|-|TRBJ2-2|TRBV7-2
TGTGCCAGCAGCTTAGAAATGAACAGGGTAGGAACCGGGGAGCTGTTTTTT
CASSLEMNRVGTGELFF
>-|-|TRBJ1-1|TRBV5-5
TGTGCCAGCAGCACACAGGGAGGGGGGACTGAAGCTTTCTTT
CASSTQGGGTEAFF
>-|TRBD2|TRBJ2-3|TRBV5-4
TGTGCCAGCAGCTTGGTACTAGCGGACACAGATACGCAGTATTTT
CASSLVLADTDTQYF
>-|-|TRBJ1-4|TRBV19
TGTGCCAGTAGTATTGGCTGGAGGGAAAAACTGTTTTTT
CASSIGWREKLFF
>-|TRBD2|TRBJ2-3|TRBV7-9
TGTGCCAGCAGCTTCCTAGCGGGGTCAATCACAGATACGCAGTATTTT
CASSFLAGSITDTQYF
>-|TRBD1|TRBJ1-4|TRBV29-1
TGCAGCGTTGAAAGAGGGGGCGAGGATGAAAAACTGTTTTTT
CSVERGGEDEKLFF
>-|-|TRBJ2-7|TRBV7-2
TGTGCCAGCAGCACCAAAAGCCGAAGCCAGCGCGAGCAGTACTTC
CASSTKSRSQREQYF
>-|-|TRBJ2-7|TRBV7-3
TGTGCCAGCAGCTTAACCAGGGCAGCCGAGCAGTACTTC
CASSLTRAAEQYF
>-|TRBD1|TRBJ2-1|TRBV7-3
TGTGCCAGCAGCCCAGGGGGACAGGGGGCGAGTGAGCAGTTCTTC
CASSPGGQGASEQFF
>-|-|TRBJ1-5|TRBV25-1
TGTGCCAGCAGTGAGTGGAGGTATCAGCCCCAGCATTTT
CASSEWRYQPQHF
>-|-|TRBJ2-5|TRBV7-3
TGTGCCAGCAGCCCCGGGACTCAGAAGACCCAGTACTTC
CASSPGTQKTQYF
>once|TRBD2|TRBJ2-5|TRBV27
TGTGCCAGCAGTTTACTAGCGGGGGGGCCTCAAGAGACCCAGTACTTC
CASSLLAGGPQETQYF
>-|TRBD1|TRBJ1-2|TRBV30
TGTGCCTGGAGTGCACTTCCAGGGGGCGCGAATGGCTACACCTTC
CAWSALPGGANGYTF
>once|-|TRBJ1-1|TRBV19
TGTGCCAGTAGTGGATGGCAGTGGGGCCAGAACACTGAAGCTTTCTTT
CASSGWQWGQNTEAFF
>once|-|TRBJ1-5|TRBV4-3
TGCGCCAGCAGCCAAGATTTACAGTTGATATCAGGGCAGCCCCAGCATTTT
CASSQDLQLISGQPQHF
>-|-|TRBJ2-5|TRBV6-5
TGTGCCAGCAGTTACCGGAGGGGGGGTCGGGCAGAGACCCAGTACTTC
CASSYRRGGRAETQYF
>-|TRBD1|TRBJ2-1|TRBV9
TGTGCCAGCAGCGCTACCGGGACAGGACCCTACAATGAGCAGTTCTTC
CASSATGTGPYNEQFF
>-|TRBD1|TRBJ1-6|TRBV9
TGTGCCAGCAGCGTAGAGGACAGGGGTAGCTCACCCCTCCACTTT
CASSVEDRGSSPLHF
>-|TRBD2|TRBJ2-1|TRBV30
TGTGCCTGGAGTAGTCTAGCGGGGGCCTTGAGCTCCTACAATGAGCAGTTCTTC
CAWSSLAGALSSYNEQFF
>-|TRBD2|TRBJ2-5|TRBV5-6
TGTGCCAGCAGCCCACCCGGACTAGCGGGGAGGTACCAAGAGACCCAGTACTTC
CASSPPGLAGRYQETQYF
>-|-|TRBJ2-1|TRBV29-1
TGCAGCGTTGAAGGGTTCGGTCTTCTCTCCTACAATGAGCAGTTCTTC
CSVEGFGLLSYNEQFF
>-|TRBD1|TRBJ2-7|TRBV4-2
TGTGCCAGCAGCCAAGGGGACAGCCCAGCGACGTACGAGCAGTACTTC
CASSQGDSPATYEQYF
>-|-|TRBJ2-7|TRBV14
TGTGCCAGCAGCCCGGACAGAATCCTCTACGAGCAGTACTTC
CASSPDRILYEQYF
>-|-|TRBJ2-1|TRBV10-3
TGTGCCATCAGTGTAGGGGTGAATGAGCAGTTCTTC
CAISVGVNEQFF
>once|-|TRBJ1-5|TRBV9
TGTGCCAGCACCTTATCCCCAGGGGATCCGGTAGGCAATCAGCCCCAGCATTTT
CASTLSPGDPVGNQPQHF
>-|TRBD2|TRBJ2-1|TRBV13
TGTGCCAGCAGCTTACAGGCTAGCGGGGGGCCCTACAATGAGCAGTTCTTC
CASSLQASGGPYNEQFF
>-|-|TRBJ1-2|TRBV7-9
TGTGCCAGCAGAAGACAGGAAACTAACTATGGCTACACCTTC
CASRRQETNYGYTF
>once|TRBD2|TRBJ2-1|TRBV9
TGTGCCAGCAGCGTAAGGGCAGCGGGGACCTACAATGAGCAGTTCTTC
CASSVRAAGTYNEQFF
>-|TRBD1|TRBJ1-2|TRBV2
TGTGCCAGCGGAGGGGCGACAGGGGGAAACGGCTACACCTTC
CASGGATGGNGYTF
>once|-|TRBJ2-7|TRBV25-1
TGTGCCAGCCGAGGCTACGAGCAGTACTTC
CASRGYEQYF
>-|TRBD1|TRBJ2-2|TRBV4-1
TGCGCCAGCAGCCCACAGGGGATGCTCACCGGGGAGCTGTTTTTT
CASSPQGMLTGELFF
>-|-|TRBJ1-2|TRBV4-3
TGCGCCAGCAGCCAACGGCAGAGGGACTATGGCTACACCTTC
CASSQRQRDYGYTF
>-|TRBD1|TRBJ2-7|TRBV7-3
TGTGCCAGCAGCTATGACAGGGGGACCTACGAGCAGTACTTC
CASSYDRGTYEQYF
>-|TRBD1|TRBJ2-6|TRBV19
TGTGCCACCTCCGAGGGACAGGGAGTCACTGGGGCCAACGTCCTGACTTTC
CATSEGQGVTGANVLTF
>-|-|TRBJ1-2|TRBV27
TGTGCCAGCAGTTGGTCCAGGGTAAACTATGGCTACACCTTC
CASSWSRVNYGYTF
>-|-|TRBJ1-2|TRBV6-1
TGTGCCAGCAGTGAAGGTAGTCTCCCCCCCTATGGCTACACCTTC
CASSEGSLPPYGYTF
>-|-|TRBJ2-3|TRBV7-3
TGTGCCAGCAGCTTAAGGGGTAGCGCTAGCACAGATACGCAGTATTTT
CASSLRGSASTDTQYF
>-|-|TRBJ1-4|TRBV5-6
TGTGCCAGCGGACAACAGGGAACTAATGAAAAACTGTTTTTT
CASGQQGTNEKLFF
>once|TRBD2|TRBJ2-7|TRBV25-1
TGTGCCAGCAGTGAATATCTTTCCGGGACTAGCGGGGAGGTCGAGCAGTACTTC
CASSEYLSGTSGEVEQYF
>-|TRBD1|TRBJ1-2|TRBV5-1
TGCGCCAGCAGCTCGGGACAGAACTATGGCTACACCTTC
CASSSGQNYGYTF
>few|-|TRBJ2-7|TRBV4-3
TGCGCCAGCAGCCAAAAGGGAGGAGCTACACACTACGAGCAGTACTTC
CASSQKGGATHYEQYF
>-|TRBD1|TRBJ1-1|TRBV4-3
TGCGCCAGCAGCCACTACGGACAGGGAGGCACTGAAGCTTTCTTT
CASSHYGQGGTEAFF
>once|TRBD1|TRBJ2-7|TRBV6-5
TGTGCCAGCAGTACTCAGGGGGCTGAGCAGTACTTC
CASSTQGAEQYF
>-|-|TRBJ2-5|TRBV6-1
TGTGCCAGCAGCGAAGAGACCCAGTACTTC
CASSEETQYF
>-|-|TRBJ1-2|TRBV14
TGTGCCAGCAGCCGACGGGGGGCGCTAAGGAGTGGTAAAGGCTATGGCTACACCTTC
CASSRRGALRSGKGYGYTF